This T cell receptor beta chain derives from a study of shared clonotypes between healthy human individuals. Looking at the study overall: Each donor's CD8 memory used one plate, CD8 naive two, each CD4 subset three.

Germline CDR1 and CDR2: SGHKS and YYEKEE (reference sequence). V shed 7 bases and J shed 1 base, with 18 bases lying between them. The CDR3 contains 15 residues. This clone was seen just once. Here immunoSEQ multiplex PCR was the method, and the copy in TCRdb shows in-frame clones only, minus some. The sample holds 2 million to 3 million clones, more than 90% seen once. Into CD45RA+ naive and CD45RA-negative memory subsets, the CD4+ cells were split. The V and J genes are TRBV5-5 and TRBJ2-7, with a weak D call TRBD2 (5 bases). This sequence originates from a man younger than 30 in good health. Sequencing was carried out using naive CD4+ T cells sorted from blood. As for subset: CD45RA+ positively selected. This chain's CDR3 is CASSQRDRGSYEQYF. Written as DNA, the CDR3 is TGTGCCAGCTCCCAACGGGATCGGGGATCCTACGAGCAGTACTTC.